One sample yielded the 32 T cell receptor beta chains listed below, sequenced in a study of T-cell reconstitution after alpha-beta-depleted transplantation in children. The library targeted TCRbeta and was prepared with unique molecular identifiers. TCRdb independently ran MiXCR on the PCR reads; one entry per CDR3 protein. The sample records a few hundred thousand distinct CDR3 sequences, about an eighth being singletons. This material consisted of PBMCs, taken from the stem cell graft. The receptors originated from a human donor who donated a stem cell graft to a child with Fanconi anemia.

The gene calls are TRBV25-1 and TRBJ1-1; no firm D call. V dropped 1 base and J dropped 2 bases, with 8 bases sitting between them. The germline V gene has CDR1 MGHDK and CDR2 SYGVNS. The CDR3 is made up of 14 amino acids. The DNA for the CDR3 is TGTGCCAGCAGTGAATTGGAAAGAAACACTGAAGCTTTCTTT. This gives the protein CASSELERNTEAFF.

This clonotype has a handful of counts. The genes are TRBV4-2 and TRBJ2-5, with TRBD1 identical over 9 bases. The V gene's germline CDR1 is LGHNA and CDR2 YNFKEQ. The CDR3 is 16 amino acids. The J segment lost 5 bases and the V segment lost 1 base, leaving 8 bases of the junction unmatched. Here the CDR3 reads CASSQGERDRVETQYF. DNA for the CDR3: TGTGCCAGCAGCCAAGGGGAGCGGGACAGGGTGGAGACCCAGTACTTC.

The chain recombines TRBV5-1 with TRBJ1-1; a possible D gene is TRBD1 (5 bases). This CDR3 region has 14 residues. Trimming took off 0 bases at V and 7 bases at J, with 13 bases between the two ends. The germline V gene encodes CDR1 SGHRS and CDR2 YFSETQ. For the CDR3, the DNA is TGCGCCAGCAGCTTGGATGGGGCTGGAGGTGAAGCTTTCTTT. As protein: CASSLDGAGGEAFF.

This clonotype was recorded at least ten times. The rearrangement uses TRBV12-3 or TRBV12-4 and TRBJ2-1; 9 nucleotides align to TRBD2. This CDR3 comprises 14 residues. V shed 1 base and J 7 bases; nucleotides not matched to a gene: 2. The DNA for the CDR3 is TGTGCCAGCAGTTTAGGCGGGGGGGATAATGAGCAGTTCTTC. Protein sequence: CASSLGGGDNEQFF.

In DNA form, the CDR3 reads TGTGCCAGCGGGTGGGGTACGCAGTATTTT. Encoded protein: CASGWGTQYF. This sequence joins TRBV27 and TRBJ2-3; D gene ambiguous. Trimming left V 8 bases short and J 8 bases short, with 8 bases between. Per the germline V gene, CDR1 is MNHEY and CDR2 is SMNVEV (reference sequence). CDR3 length: 10 amino acids.

V usage is TRBV20-1 and J usage is TRBJ1-2; D gene unclear. The CDR3 is 13 residues long. Germline V gene lookup returns CDR1 DFQATT and CDR2 SNEGSKA (reference sequence). The V end was cut by 4 bases, the J end by 3 bases, with 12 bases between. The CDR3 sequence: CSAITPVDYGYTF. The CDR3 nucleotides are TGCAGTGCTATCACTCCGGTTGACTATGGCTACACCTTC.

The genes are TRBV18 and TRBJ1-3; TRBD1 is a possible D gene (5 bases). CDR3 size: 16 residues. Germline V gives CDR1 KGHSH, CDR2 LQKENI. V gave up 0 bases and J gave up 2 bases, with 11 bases separating them. CDR3 in DNA: TGTGCCAGCTCACCACCGGGAGGGGATCCTGGAAACACCATATATTTT. Protein: CASSPPGGDPGNTIYF.

This clonotype has only a few counts. This chain joins TRBV7-3 and TRBJ2-7; 11 positions match TRBD1. This CDR3 is built from 14 residues. Germline loops: CDR1 SGHTA, CDR2 FQGTGA. With V trimmed by 8 bases and J by 3 bases, 6 bases remained unmatched. DNA of the CDR3: TGTGCCAGCGGACAGGGGGCATCCTGCTACGAGCAGTACTTC. Its translation is CASGQGASCYEQYF. Full variable domain (missing parts from reference TRBV7-3 and TRBJ2-7): GAGVSQTPSNKVTEKGKYVELRCDPISGHTALYWYRQSLGQGPEFLIYFQGTGAADDSGLPNDRFFAVRPEGSVSTLKIQRTERGDSAVYLCASGQGASCYEQYFGPGTRLTVT.

This clonotype was seen repeatedly, ten times or more. The rearrangement uses TRBV6-1 and TRBJ2-3; tentatively, D is TRBD1 (6 bases). Looked up from germline, CDR1 is MNHNS and CDR2 is SASEGT. The CDR3 is made up of 15 amino acids. Trimming stripped 4 bases from V and 0 bases from J, with 11 bases between. DNA for the CDR3: TGTGCCAGCAGTGGACAGGCCACAAGCACAGATACGCAGTATTTT. It is translated as CASSGQATSTDTQYF.

The chain links TRBV3-1 to TRBJ1-3, with D unclear. The V gene lost 11 bases and the J gene lost 4 bases, with 21 bases spanning the gap. CDR3 length: 15 amino acids. Germline V gene data show CDR1 as LGHDT and CDR2 as YNNKEL (reference sequence). The CDR3 region has the DNA TGTGCCTGCTGTCCTTCGCGGGCCCAGGGAAACACCATATATTTT. As protein: CACCPSRAQGNTIYF.

The chain carries TRBV12-3 or TRBV12-4 and TRBJ2-3; possibly TRBD1 for D (6 bases). CDR3 length equals 14 residues. Trimming took off 4 bases at V and 2 bases at J, with 10 bases between the two ends. In nucleotides, the CDR3 is TGTGCCAGCAGTTCCGGACAGTTCACAGATACGCAGTATTTT. Translation: CASSSGQFTDTQYF.

A few counts support this clonotype. V usage is TRBV7-8 and J usage is TRBJ2-1; 10 nucleotides match TRBD2. With 4 bases clipped from V and 2 bases from J, the junction kept 8 bases outside the gene matches. The CDR3 loop spans 17 amino acids. Germline V gene data show CDR1 as SGHVS and CDR2 as FQNEAQ. The CDR3 is CASSSSGGAWTYNEQFF. As DNA, the CDR3 is TGTGCCAGCAGCTCCAGCGGGGGGGCCTGGACCTACAATGAGCAGTTCTTC.

The CDR3 sequence: CASSSEVQQPQHF. CDR3 nucleotides: TGTGCCAGCAGCTCCGAGGTGCAGCAGCCCCAGCATTTT. V and J are TRBV7-2 and TRBJ1-5; no clear D. The CDR3 runs 13 residues. Trimming removed 4 bases from V and 7 bases from J, with 11 bases in between. CDR1 SGHTA and CDR2 FQGNSA come from the germline V gene.

This clonotype was counted many times. This chain joins TRBV12-3 or TRBV12-4 and TRBJ2-1, with 10 positions matching TRBD1. V trimming: 6 bases; J trimming: 8 bases; junction bases outside the gene matches: 4. The CDR3 spans 13 residues. The CDR3: CASRRQGADEQFF. CDR3 DNA: TGTGCCAGCAGACGACAGGGGGCAGATGAGCAGTTCTTC.

This clonotype was observed many times. The chain carries TRBV24-1 and TRBJ2-2; 7 bases match TRBD2. J lost 5 bases, V lost 9 bases, and 2 bases had no gene match. This CDR3 is built from 12 residues. Germline V CDR1 and CDR2: KGHDR, SFDVKD. The CDR3 sequence: CATGGGTGELFF. Written as DNA, the CDR3 is TGTGCCACCGGGGGAGGGACCGGGGAGCTGTTTTTT.

This clonotype was seen a few times. The V and J genes are TRBV7-8 and TRBJ2-7; 7 nucleotides align to TRBD1. The ends lost 4 bases at V and 4 bases at J; junction bases unmatched: 16. CDR1 and CDR2 (germline): SGHVS, FQNEAQ. The CDR3 consists of 17 residues. The DNA of the CDR3 is TGTGCCAGCAGCTACCACCCAGACCGGACAGGAGAGTACGAGCAGTACTTC. Translated, it gives CASSYHPDRTGEYEQYF.

This clonotype was seen a handful of times. V is TRBV11-1 and J is TRBJ2-3; TRBD2 agrees at 15 bases. V trimming: 5 bases; J trimming: 3 bases; junction bases outside the gene matches: 9. Germline CDR1 is SGHAT and CDR2 is FQDESV (reference sequence). The CDR3 is 18 amino acids. The CDR3 region has the DNA TGTGCCAGCAGCCTTAGAGGACTAGCGGGGGGGCGGACAGATACGCAGTATTTT. Translated: CASSLRGLAGGRTDTQYF.

This clonotype came up many times. V and J are TRBV29-1 and TRBJ2-5, with D maybe TRBD1 (6 bases). Trimming cost V 6 bases and J 2 bases, with 13 bases left between them. CDR1 is SQVTM and CDR2 is ANQGSEA in the germline V gene. The CDR3 sequence is 13 residues long. DNA for the CDR3: TGCAGCGTCGAACAGGGACGGCAAGAGACCCAGTACTTC. Its translation: CSVEQGRQETQYF.

The table lists this clonotype with many counts. The chain recombines TRBV27 with TRBJ1-1; TRBD1 aligns across 7 bases. The CDR3 runs to 16 residues. V trimming: 6 bases; J trimming: 1 base; junction bases outside the gene matches: 11. Per the germline V gene, CDR1 is MNHEY and CDR2 is SMNVEV (reference sequence). The DNA for the CDR3 is TGTGCCAGCAGCCCAAGACCTCACAGGGGGAACACTGAAGCTTTCTTT. Translated, it gives CASSPRPHRGNTEAFF.

Many counts were recorded for this clonotype. The V and J genes are TRBV29-1 and TRBJ1-2; maybe TRBD1 (5 bases). Germline CDR1 reads SQVTM; CDR2 reads ANQGSEA. The CDR3 extends over 17 amino acids. Trimming cost V 4 bases and J 2 bases, with 23 bases left between them. In nucleotides, the CDR3 is TGCAGCGTTGCTGACGCAGGGTCATCGCCCATCAACTATGGCTACACCTTC. It translates to CSVADAGSSPINYGYTF.

This chain joins TRBV2 and TRBJ1-1; no reliable D call. The CDR3 runs to 13 residues. V lost 4 bases and J 3 bases, leaving 9 bases between the germline ends. The germline V gene has CDR1 SNHLY and CDR2 FYNNEI. The CDR3 DNA reads as TGTGCCAGCAGTGGCCAGAGGGACACTGAAGCTTTCTTT. This translates into CASSGQRDTEAFF.

J is TRBJ1-2 and V is TRBV9; 7 nucleotides match TRBD1. CDR1 and CDR2 (germline): SGDLS, YYNGEE. V lost 0 bases and J lost 7; bases outside the gene matches: 12. The CDR3 totals 16 residues. The CDR3 coding sequence is TGTGCCAGCAGCGTAGTAGGGACAGAGAATAAACGTGGCTACACCTTC. This translates into CASSVVGTENKRGYTF.

This clonotype has only a few counts. The chain has TRBV20-1 and TRBJ2-2; D is perhaps TRBD1 or TRBD2 (5 bases each). The ends were cut back, 1 base at V and 0 bases at J, with 6 bases in the middle. Germline V gene lookup returns CDR1 DFQATT and CDR2 SNEGSKA (reference sequence). The CDR3 spans 14 residues. In DNA, the CDR3 is TGCAGTGCTAGAGGAGGGGCGAACACCGGGGAGCTGTTTTTT. Translated: CSARGGANTGELFF.

This clonotype was seen just once. The genes are TRBV19 and TRBJ2-2; tentative D call: TRBD1 (6 bases). The ends were cut back, 3 bases at V and 3 bases at J, with 11 bases in the middle. The germline V gene encodes CDR1 LNHDA and CDR2 SQIVND (reference sequence). This CDR3 contains 15 residues. CDR3 protein: CASSIQGFHTGELFF. The CDR3, as DNA: TGTGCCAGTAGTATTCAGGGGTTCCACACCGGGGAGCTGTTTTTT.

There are a few counts of this clonotype. The rearrangement joins TRBV4-3 to TRBJ2-1, with 7 bases lining up with TRBD1. With V trimmed by 1 base and J by 4 bases, 4 bases remained unmatched. The CDR3 is 15 amino acids. Germline CDR1 and CDR2: LGHNA and YSLEER. The CDR3 nucleotides are TGCGCCAGCAGCCAAGTGGGGACAGCGTACAATGAGCAGTTCTTC. This gives the protein CASSQVGTAYNEQFF.

This clonotype was seen a handful of times. V and J are TRBV7-9 and TRBJ2-7; 9 nucleotides match TRBD1. Germline CDR1 reads SEHNR; CDR2 reads FQNEAQ (reference sequence). V was clipped by 1 base and J by 7 bases; unmatched bases: 8. The CDR3 is made up of 15 amino acids. Here the CDR3 reads CASSLDGTGPGEQYF. As DNA, the CDR3 is TGTGCCAGCAGCTTAGACGGGACAGGGCCCGGTGAGCAGTACTTC.

This chain joins TRBV5-1 and TRBJ1-1; D is perhaps TRBD1 (5 bases). Between the trimmed V and J ends, which lost 4 bases and 4 bases, there was a span of 14 bases. Germline CDR1 SGHRS, CDR2 YFSETQ. The CDR3 contains 14 residues. In DNA, the CDR3 is TGCGCCAGCAGCGGTTCAACGGGGGGCACTGAAGCTTTCTTT. It is translated as CASSGSTGGTEAFF.

This clonotype was observed a handful of times. The rearrangement links TRBV12-3 or TRBV12-4 to TRBJ1-5; possibly TRBD1 for D (5 bases). The CDR3 is made up of 13 amino acids. Trimming removed 6 bases from V and 6 bases from J, with 12 bases in between. CDR3 region: CASSPDRSQPQHF. CDR3 DNA: TGTGCCAGCAGCCCCGACAGATCTCAGCCCCAGCATTTT.

This clonotype showed up many times. The chain links TRBV20-1 to TRBJ1-1, with D uncertain. The CDR3 is 11 amino acids. V was clipped by 4 bases and J by 4 bases, with 7 bases between them. CDR1 is DFQATT, CDR2 SNEGSKA, per germline (reference sequence). Here the CDR3 DNA reads TGCAGTGCTAATTGGATCACTGAAGCTTTCTTT. Protein product: CSANWITEAFF.

This chain's CDR3 is CASSRQDNQPQHF. The CDR3 DNA sequence: TGTGCCAGCAGTAGACAGGACAATCAGCCCCAGCATTTT. The chain carries TRBV6-5 and TRBJ1-5, with D tentatively TRBD1 (6 bases). Germline CDR1 MNHEY, CDR2 SVGAGI. There are 13 residues in the CDR3. V lost 5 bases, J lost 3 bases, and 8 bases lay in between.

This clonotype has a handful of counts. In DNA form, the CDR3 reads TGCGCCAGCAGCTTCGGGGGGGCCTACAATGAGCAGTTCTTC. Translation: CASSFGGAYNEQFF. The rearrangement joins TRBV5-1 to TRBJ2-1, with 8 bases lining up with TRBD2. Looked up from germline, CDR1 is SGHRS and CDR2 is YFSETQ. After removal of 2 bases from V and 2 bases from J, the junction contained 0 bases not matched to a gene. CDR3 size: 14 residues. Looking up the rest from reference TRBV5-1 and TRBJ2-1 gives the full variable domain: KAGVTQTPRYLIKTRGQQVTLSCSPISGHRSVSWYQQTPGQGLQFLFEYFSETQRNKGNFPGRFSGRQFSNSRSEMNVSTLELGDSALYLCASSFGGAYNEQFFGPGTRLTVL.

The gene calls are TRBV20-1 and TRBJ2-3; TRBD2 matches at 11 bases. CDR3 length: 15 amino acids. Germline trimming cut 3 bases from V and 7 bases from J; bases unmatched to any gene: 9. The germline V gene has CDR1 DFQATT and CDR2 SNEGSKA (reference sequence). The CDR3 coding sequence is TGCAGTGCTAGTACAATAGCGGGGGGGCCGAATACGCAGTATTTT. This translates into CSASTIAGGPNTQYF.